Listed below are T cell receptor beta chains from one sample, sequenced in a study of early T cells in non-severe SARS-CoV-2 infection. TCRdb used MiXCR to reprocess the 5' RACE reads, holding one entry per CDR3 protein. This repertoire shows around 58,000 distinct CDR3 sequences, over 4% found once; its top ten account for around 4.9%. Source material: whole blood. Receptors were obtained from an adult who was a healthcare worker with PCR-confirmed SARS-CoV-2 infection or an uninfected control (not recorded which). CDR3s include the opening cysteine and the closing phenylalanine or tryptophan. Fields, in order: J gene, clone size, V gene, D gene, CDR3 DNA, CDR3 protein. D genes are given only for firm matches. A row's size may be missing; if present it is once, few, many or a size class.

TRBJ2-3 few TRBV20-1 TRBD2 TGCAGTGCTTATAGGACTAGCGGGATCACAGATACGCAGTATTTT CSAYRTSGITDTQYF
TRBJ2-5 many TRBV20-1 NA TGCAGTGCTTCTCAAGCAGGGATGCAGACCCAGTACTTC CSASQAGMQTQYF
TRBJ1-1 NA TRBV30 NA TGTGCCTGGAGTATCTCAAGGGACACTGAAGCTTTCTTT CAWSISRDTEAFF
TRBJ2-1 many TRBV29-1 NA TGCAGCGTTGAAGATCCAAGGCGCTCCTACAATGAGCAGTTCTTC CSVEDPRRSYNEQFF
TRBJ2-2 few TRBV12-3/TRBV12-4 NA TGTGCCAGCAGTTTTTCATTCGGACAGCCGGAGCTGTTTTTT CASSFSFGQPELFF
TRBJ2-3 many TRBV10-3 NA TGTGCCATCACCCCTGGGTCTACTAGCACAGATACGCAGTATTTT CAITPGSTSTDTQYF
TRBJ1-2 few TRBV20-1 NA TGCAGTGCTAGAGATTATAAGAGTATAGGCCCCTATGGCTACACCTTC CSARDYKSIGPYGYTF
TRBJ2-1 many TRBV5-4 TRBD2 TGTGCCAGCAGCTCGACTAGCGGGACTAGGTATGAGCAGTTCTTC CASSSTSGTRYEQFF
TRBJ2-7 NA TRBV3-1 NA TGTGCCAGCAGCCCCTTCAGGAACTCCTACGAGCAGTACTTC CASSPFRNSYEQYF
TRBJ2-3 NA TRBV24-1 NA TGTGCCACCAGTGATTGGGTGAGCACAGATACGCAGTATTTT CATSDWVSTDTQYF
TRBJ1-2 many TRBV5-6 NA TGTGCCAGCAGCTTGTTGCCGGCAAACTATGGCTACACCTTC CASSLLPANYGYTF
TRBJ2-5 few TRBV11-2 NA TGTGCCAGCAGCTTAGGGACTACTCTACAGGAGACCCAGTACTTC CASSLGTTLQETQYF
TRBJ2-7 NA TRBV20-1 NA TGCAGTGCTAGCGGATACTACGAGCAGTACTTC CSASGYYEQYF
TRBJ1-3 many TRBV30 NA TGTGCCTGGGGCCGGTGGTCAGCCTCTGGAAACACCATATATTTT CAWGRWSASGNTIYF
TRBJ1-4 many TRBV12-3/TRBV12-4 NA TGTGCCAGCAGTTTATCAGGGTTACCTGAAAAACTGTTTTTT CASSLSGLPEKLFF
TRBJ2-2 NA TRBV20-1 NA TGCAGTGCTAGAGCTGGGGACCCCACCGGGGAGCTGTTTTTT CSARAGDPTGELFF
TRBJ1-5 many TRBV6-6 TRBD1 TGTGCCAGCAGTTACCCAGGGACAGGGGGCAATCAGCCCCAGCATTTT CASSYPGTGGNQPQHF
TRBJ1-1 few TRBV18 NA TGTGCCAGCTCACTATACTACCCCGGACAGAACACTGAAGCTTTCTTT CASSLYYPGQNTEAFF
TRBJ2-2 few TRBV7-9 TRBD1 TGTGCCAGCAGCTCCCAACAGGGGGCGCACGGGGAGCTGTTTTTT CASSSQQGAHGELFF
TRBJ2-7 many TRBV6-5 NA TGTGCCAGTCACGGAGGAAGGTACGAGCAGTACTTC CASHGGRYEQYF
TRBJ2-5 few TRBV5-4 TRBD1 TGTGCCAGCAGCTCATACAGGGGCCAGTACCAAGAGACCCAGTACTTC CASSSYRGQYQETQYF
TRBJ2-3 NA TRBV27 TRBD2 TGTGCCAGCAGTTTATCGATCGAGCGGGGGGGCACAGATACGCAGTATTTT CASSLSIERGGTDTQYF
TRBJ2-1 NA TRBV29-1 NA TGCAGCGTGAGAACAGGGTTTGAGCAGTTCTTC CSVRTGFEQFF
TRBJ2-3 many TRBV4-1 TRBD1 TGCGCCAGCAGCCTGCGATACAGGGGCTACACAGATACGCAGTATTTT CASSLRYRGYTDTQYF
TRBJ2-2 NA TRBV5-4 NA TGTGCCAGCAGCTCCGGGAACCGCCGAACAGGGGGGGAGCTGTTTTTT CASSSGNRRTGGELFF
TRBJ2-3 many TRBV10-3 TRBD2 TGTGCCATCAGTCTCCCGGGACTAGCGGGGGGGCAGTCAGCAGATACGCAGTATTTT CAISLPGLAGGQSADTQYF
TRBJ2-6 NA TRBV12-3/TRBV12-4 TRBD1 TGTGCCAGCAGTTTGCCGGGACAGTTGAGCTCTGGGGCCAACGTCCTGACTTTC CASSLPGQLSSGANVLTF
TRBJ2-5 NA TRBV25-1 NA TGTGCCAGCAGCGATATCTGGGAGACCCAGTACTTC CASSDIWETQYF
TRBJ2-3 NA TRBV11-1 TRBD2 TGTGCCAGCAGCTGGACTAGCGGGTCAGATACGCAGTATTTT CASSWTSGSDTQYF
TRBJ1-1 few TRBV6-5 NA TGTGCCAGCAGCAGGGGGAACACTGAAGCTTTCTTT CASSRGNTEAFF
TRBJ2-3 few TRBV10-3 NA TGTGCCACTCAAGGGGAGGGGGGAGATACGCAGTATTTT CATQGEGGDTQYF
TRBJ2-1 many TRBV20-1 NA TGCAGTGCTTGGTTAGCCACGGCACATGAGCAGTTCTTC CSAWLATAHEQFF